The following is a TCR beta chain sequence with its context. The antigen is not known. PCR was performed using 60 Vbeta and 13 Jbeta primers. Profiling relied on immunoSEQ multiplex PCR, and the TCRdb table lists in-frame clones only, not all of them. The sample carries around 180,000 clones, around 80% recorded once. This CDR3 contains 14 residues. The V gene's germline CDR1 is MGHDK and CDR2 SYGVNS. Germline trimming cut 7 bases from V and 5 bases from J; bases unmatched to any gene: 5. This specimen belongs to a study of cytomegalovirus exposure and HLA in healthy donors. Study outcomes and limitations: Researchers catalogued some 160 TCR beta chains as cytomegalovirus-associated. Evidence from a later analysis indicated that most CMV-associated TCR beta chains looked HLA-restricted. When a later analysis compared HLA-associated TCR beta chains with equally common others, the HLA-associated chains turned out to be more clonally expanded and to have lower generation probabilities. Sequences of the TCR beta chain were said to predict the HLA-A and HLA-B alleles of most subjects accurately.

The clonotype originates from a woman in her 40s in good health and CMV-seronegative. The chain recombines TRBV25-1 with TRBJ1-2; 12 bases align to TRBD1. Sequenced material: PBMCs. Here the CDR3 reads CASTSGQGAYGYTF. The CDR3 coding sequence is TGTGCCAGCACGTCGGGACAGGGGGCATATGGCTACACCTTC.